These 12 T cell receptor beta chains were all obtained from the same sample, sequenced in a study of T cell clonality in common variable immunodeficiency. Sequenced by immunoSEQ multiplex PCR; TCRdb stores in-frame clones only, minus some. The sample was found to contain tens of thousands of clones, and every one recurs. Sequencing used peripheral blood mononuclear cells. These receptors were obtained from a person aged 18 to 70 in good health.

This clone occurred many times. Read coverage stops 3 residues before the CDR3 terminus; the germline J gene supplies the remainder. V gene TRBV5-4 combines with J gene TRBJ2-1; the D gene is possibly TRBD2 (6 bases). Trimming stripped 4 bases from V and 0 bases from J, with 11 bases between. Germline CDR1 SGHNT, CDR2 YYREEE (reference sequence). The length of the CDR3 is 15 residues. Incomplete CDR3 DNA: TGTGCCAGCAGCGCGGGGTCGAGCTCCTACAATGAG. Protein product: CASSAGSSSYNE. The entire CDR3 sequence reads CASSAGSSSYNEQFF.

At least ten counts were recorded for this clone. The read ends 3 residues before the CDR3 terminus; that terminus is restored from the germline J gene. The rearrangement joins TRBV30 to TRBJ2-5; TRBD2 agrees at 11 bases. V shed 4 bases, J shed 0 bases, and the junction held 1 base outside the gene matches. From germline, CDR1 is GTSNPN and CDR2 SVGIG (reference sequence). The CDR3 runs to 14 residues. CDR3 DNA, as far as it was read: TGTGCCTGGAAGGGACTAGCGGACCAAGAGACC. Translating gives CAWKGLADQET. The complete CDR3 reads CAWKGLADQETQYF.

This clone was picked up many times. The read terminates 3 residues ahead of where the CDR3 ends, so the germline J gene completes it. The chain couples TRBV29-1 to TRBJ1-5; weak D call: TRBD1 (6 bases). The CDR3 runs 13 residues. Per the germline V gene, CDR1 is SQVTM and CDR2 is ANQGSEA. Trimming took off 5 bases at V and 4 bases at J, with 12 bases between the two ends. The part of the CDR3 DNA that was read is TGCAGCGTTAAGTGGGACATAAATCAGCCC. It specifies CSVKWDINQP. The entire CDR3 is CSVKWDINQPQHF.

This clone has a count of ten or more. The read ends 3 residues early relative to the CDR3; the germline J gene fills the gap. The genes are TRBV10-1 and TRBJ1-4; maybe TRBD1 (6 bases). Deletions cut 5 bases from V and 6 bases from J, with 13 bases between. CDR1 is WNHNN and CDR2 is SYGVQD in the germline V gene (reference sequence). The CDR3 spans 14 residues. The sequenced CDR3 bases are TGCGCCAGCAGTCCAGGGGAAGAGCATGAAAAA. It specifies CASSPGEEHEK. In full, the CDR3 reads CASSPGEEHEKLFF.

In its sample, this clone was seen many times. The CDR3 extends 3 residues past the end of the read, so its final part is completed from the germline J gene. J is TRBJ2-1 and V is TRBV6-1, with D perhaps TRBD1 (6 bases). This CDR3 region has 14 residues. The V and J ends lost 0 bases and 7 bases respectively, with 10 bases between them. Germline CDR1 reads MNHNS; CDR2 reads SASEGT. CDR3 amino acids: CASSEALGGNEQFF. The part of the CDR3 DNA that was read is TGTGCCAGCAGTGAAGCACTAGGGGGAAATGAG.

This clone occurred many times. The DNA ends 3 residues before the CDR3 does, and the rest of the CDR3 is filled in from the germline J gene. V and J are TRBV5-1 and TRBJ2-4; either TRBD1 or TRBD2 may supply D (6 bases each). Between the trimmed V and J ends, which lost 2 bases and 0 bases, there was a span of 12 bases. The CDR3 is made up of 16 amino acids. The germline V gene has CDR1 SGHRS and CDR2 YFSETQ. The CDR3 sequence: CASSFLEGVAKNIQYF. The CDR3 DNA, read in part, is TGCGCCAGCAGCTTCCTGGAGGGGGTAGCCAAAAACATT.

This clone was detected only a few times. The read falls 3 residues short of the CDR3 end, and the missing part is taken from the germline J gene. The rearrangement links TRBV6-4 to TRBJ2-5, with TRBD2 identical over 9 bases. The germline gives CDR1 MRHNA, CDR2 SNTAGT. This CDR3 region has 16 residues. CDR3 sequence reads: CASSDSGGGATDTQYF. The covered CDR3 bases are TGTGCCAGCAGTGACTCGGGCGGGGGGGCGACAGATACC.

This clone was picked up many times. The read ends 3 residues shy of where the CDR3 ends; the end is completed using the germline J gene. The chain carries TRBV18 and TRBJ2-7; tentative D call: TRBD1 (6 bases). Germline loops: CDR1 KGHSH, CDR2 LQKENI. V was shortened by 2 bases and J by 5 bases, with 13 bases between the two germline ends. This CDR3 has 14 amino acids. Partial CDR3 DNA: TGTGCCAGCTCACCAAGACAACAGGGCCACGAG. As protein: CASSPRQQGHE. The entire CDR3 sequence reads CASSPRQQGHEQYF.

This clone was counted many times. With the read ending 3 residues before the CDR3 end, the germline J gene is used to fill in that end. The V call is TRBV18, the J call TRBJ1-4; 9 nucleotides match TRBD1. V trimming: 0 bases; J trimming: 8 bases; junction bases outside the gene matches: 10. The germline V gene has CDR1 KGHSH and CDR2 LQKENI. This CDR3 spans 17 amino acids. The sequenced part of the CDR3 DNA is TGTGCCAGCTCACCACCGTCTGAGGACAGGGGCTGGGAAAAA. Protein product: CASSPPSEDRGWEK. The whole CDR3 is CASSPPSEDRGWEKLFF.

The sample holds many counts of this clone. The DNA read from the CDR3 is TGCGCCAGCAGTGAGTCTTCAGGGGGAATCCTCGAG. The encoded protein is CASSESSGGILE. From start to end, the CDR3 is CASSESSGGILEQYF. This chain links TRBV10-1 with TRBJ2-7; 7 bases line up with TRBD1. The DNA ends 3 residues before the CDR3 does, and the rest of the CDR3 is filled in from the germline J gene. CDR1 and CDR2 (germline): WNHNN, SYGVQD (reference sequence). Trimming took 0 bases from V and 6 from J; bases not matched to a gene: 8. The CDR3 extends over 15 amino acids.

The part of the CDR3 DNA that was read is TGTGCCAGTAGTATCAGGGCGGATAGCTCCTACGAG. Its translation: CASSIRADSSYE. The whole CDR3 protein is CASSIRADSSYEQYF. This rearrangement joins TRBV19 to TRBJ2-7; the D gene is possibly TRBD1 (5 bases). The read halts 3 residues ahead of the CDR3 end, with the missing end drawn from the germline J gene. V was cut by 3 bases and J by 0 bases, with 12 bases left in between. This CDR3 region has 15 residues. Per germline, CDR1 LNHDA and CDR2 SQIVND (reference sequence).

Many counts were recorded for this clone. The read terminates 3 residues ahead of where the CDR3 ends, so the germline J gene completes it. The V gene is TRBV2, the J gene TRBJ2-5; 8 bases agree with TRBD2. V gave up 7 bases and J gave up 0 bases; unmatched junction bases: 7. This CDR3 is built from 15 residues. CDR1 is SNHLY, CDR2 FYNNEI, per germline. Here the CDR3 reads CASTVRGGYQETQYF. Partial CDR3 DNA: TGTGCCAGCACTGTTCGGGGGGGGTACCAAGAGACC.